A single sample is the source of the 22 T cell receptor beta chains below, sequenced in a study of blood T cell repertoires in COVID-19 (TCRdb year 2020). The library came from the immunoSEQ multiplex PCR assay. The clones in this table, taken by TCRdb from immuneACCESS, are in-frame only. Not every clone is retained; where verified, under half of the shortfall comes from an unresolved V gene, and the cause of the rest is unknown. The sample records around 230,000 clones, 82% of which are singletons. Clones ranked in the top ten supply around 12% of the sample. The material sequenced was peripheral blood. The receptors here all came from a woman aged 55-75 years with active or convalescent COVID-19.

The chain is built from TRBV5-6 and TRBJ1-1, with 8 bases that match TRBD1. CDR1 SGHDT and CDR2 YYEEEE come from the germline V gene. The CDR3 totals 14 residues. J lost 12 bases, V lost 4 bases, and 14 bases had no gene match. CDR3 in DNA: TGTGCCAGCAGCCGGAGGGTCGGGACAGGCCAGACTTTCTTT. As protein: CASSRRVGTGQTFF.

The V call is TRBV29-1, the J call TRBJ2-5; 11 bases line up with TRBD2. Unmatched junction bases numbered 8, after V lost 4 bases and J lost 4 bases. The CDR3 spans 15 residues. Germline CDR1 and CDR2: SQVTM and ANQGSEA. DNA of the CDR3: TGCAGCGTTGGGGTTAGCGGGGGGGTAATAGAGACCCAGTACTTC. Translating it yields CSVGVSGGVIETQYF.

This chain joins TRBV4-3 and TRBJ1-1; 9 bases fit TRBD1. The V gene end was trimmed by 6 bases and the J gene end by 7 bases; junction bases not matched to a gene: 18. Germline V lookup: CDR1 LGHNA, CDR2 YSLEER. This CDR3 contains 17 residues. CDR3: CASSLQPPGTGFYEAFF. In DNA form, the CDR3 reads TGCGCCAGCAGTCTCCAACCTCCCGGGACAGGGTTTTATGAAGCTTTCTTT.

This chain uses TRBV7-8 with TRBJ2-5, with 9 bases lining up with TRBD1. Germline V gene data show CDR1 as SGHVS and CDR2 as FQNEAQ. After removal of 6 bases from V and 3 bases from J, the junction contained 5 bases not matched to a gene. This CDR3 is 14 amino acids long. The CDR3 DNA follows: TGTGCCAGCAGTTCTAGGACAGGGGAAGAGACCCAGTACTTC. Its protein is CASSSRTGEETQYF.

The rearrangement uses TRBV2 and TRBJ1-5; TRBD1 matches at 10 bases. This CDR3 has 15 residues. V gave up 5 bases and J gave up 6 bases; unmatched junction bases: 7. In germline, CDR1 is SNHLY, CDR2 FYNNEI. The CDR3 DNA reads TGTGCCAGCAGTTTGACAGGGGGCGTGGGTCAGCCCCAGCATTTT. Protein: CASSLTGGVGQPQHF.

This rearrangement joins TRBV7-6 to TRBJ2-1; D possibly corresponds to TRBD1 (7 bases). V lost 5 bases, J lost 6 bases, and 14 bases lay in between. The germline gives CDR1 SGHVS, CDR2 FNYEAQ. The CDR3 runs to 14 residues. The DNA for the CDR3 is TGTGCCAGCAGCCCCCGGAGGGGGCTCAATGAGCAGTTCTTC. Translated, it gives CASSPRRGLNEQFF.

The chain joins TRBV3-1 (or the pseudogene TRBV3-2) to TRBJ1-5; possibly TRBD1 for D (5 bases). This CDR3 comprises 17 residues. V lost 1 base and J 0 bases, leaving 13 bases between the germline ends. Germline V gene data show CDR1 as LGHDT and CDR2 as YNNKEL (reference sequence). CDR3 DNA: TGTGCCAGCAGCCAAGCTCTCGGGGGAGATAGCAATCAGCCCCAGCATTTT. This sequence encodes CASSQALGGDSNQPQHF.

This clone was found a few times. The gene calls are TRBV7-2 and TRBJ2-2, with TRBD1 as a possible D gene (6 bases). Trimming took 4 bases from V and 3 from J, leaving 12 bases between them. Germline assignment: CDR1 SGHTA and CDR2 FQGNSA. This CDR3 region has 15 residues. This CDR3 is CASSSPDRYTGELFF. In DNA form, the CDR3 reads TGTGCCAGCAGCTCACCCGACAGGTACACCGGGGAGCTGTTTTTT.

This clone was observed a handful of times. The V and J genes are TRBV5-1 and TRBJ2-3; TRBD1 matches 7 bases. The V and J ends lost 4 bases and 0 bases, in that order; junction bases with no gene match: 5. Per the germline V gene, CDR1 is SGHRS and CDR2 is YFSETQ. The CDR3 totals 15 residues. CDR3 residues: CASSIQGYSTDTQYF. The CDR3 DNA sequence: TGCGCCAGCAGCATACAGGGGTATAGCACAGATACGCAGTATTTT. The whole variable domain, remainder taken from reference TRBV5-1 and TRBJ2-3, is KAGVTQTPRYLIKTRGQQVTLSCSPISGHRSVSWYQQTPGQGLQFLFEYFSETQRNKGNFPGRFSGRQFSNSRSEMNVSTLELGDSALYLCASSIQGYSTDTQYFGPGTRLTVL.

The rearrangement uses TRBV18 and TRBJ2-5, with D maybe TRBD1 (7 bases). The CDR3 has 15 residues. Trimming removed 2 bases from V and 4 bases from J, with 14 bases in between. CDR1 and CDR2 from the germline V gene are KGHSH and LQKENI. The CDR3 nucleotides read TGTGCCAGCTCACCAGCCAGGGGGGAGCGAGAGACCCAGTACTTC. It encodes CASSPARGERETQYF.

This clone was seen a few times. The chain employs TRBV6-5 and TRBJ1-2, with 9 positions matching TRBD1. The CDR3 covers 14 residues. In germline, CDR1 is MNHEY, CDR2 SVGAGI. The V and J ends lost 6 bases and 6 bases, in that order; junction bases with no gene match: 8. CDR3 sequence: CASSRTGDLHGYTF. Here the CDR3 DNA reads TGTGCCAGCAGCCGGACAGGGGATCTCCATGGCTACACCTTC.

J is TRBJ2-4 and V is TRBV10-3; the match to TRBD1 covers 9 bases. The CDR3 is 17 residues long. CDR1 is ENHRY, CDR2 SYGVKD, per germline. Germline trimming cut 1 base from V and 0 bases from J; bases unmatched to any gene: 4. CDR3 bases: TGTGCCATCAGTGAGTGGGACAGGGCCATAGCCAAAAACATTCAGTACTTC. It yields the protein CAISEWDRAIAKNIQYF.

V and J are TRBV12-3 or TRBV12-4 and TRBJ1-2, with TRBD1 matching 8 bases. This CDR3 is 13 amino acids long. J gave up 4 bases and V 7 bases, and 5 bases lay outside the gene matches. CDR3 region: CASKTGALYGYTF. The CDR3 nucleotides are TGTGCCAGCAAGACAGGGGCCCTCTATGGCTACACCTTC.

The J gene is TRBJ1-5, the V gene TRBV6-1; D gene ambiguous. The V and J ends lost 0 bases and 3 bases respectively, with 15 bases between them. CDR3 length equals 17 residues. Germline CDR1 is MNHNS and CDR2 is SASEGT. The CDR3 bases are TGTGCCAGCAGTGAAGCCGGGAGGGTTCGGGACAATCAGCCCCAGCATTTT. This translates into CASSEAGRVRDNQPQHF.

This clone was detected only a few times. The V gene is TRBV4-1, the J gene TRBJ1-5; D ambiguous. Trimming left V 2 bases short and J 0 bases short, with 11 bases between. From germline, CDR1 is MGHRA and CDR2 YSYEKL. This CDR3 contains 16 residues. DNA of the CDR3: TGCGCCAGCAGCCAAACGACACCCCGTAGCAATCAGCCCCAGCATTTT. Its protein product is CASSQTTPRSNQPQHF.

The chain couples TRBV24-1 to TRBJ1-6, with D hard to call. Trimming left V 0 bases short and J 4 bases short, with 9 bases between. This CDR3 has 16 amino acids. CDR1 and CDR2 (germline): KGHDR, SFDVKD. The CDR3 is CATSDLSADYNSPLHF. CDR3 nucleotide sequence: TGTGCCACCAGTGATTTGTCGGCGGATTATAATTCACCCCTCCACTTT.

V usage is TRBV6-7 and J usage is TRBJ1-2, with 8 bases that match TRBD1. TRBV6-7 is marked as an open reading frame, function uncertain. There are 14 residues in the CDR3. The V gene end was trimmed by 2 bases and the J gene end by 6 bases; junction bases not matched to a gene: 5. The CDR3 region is CASSYPGQGNGYTF. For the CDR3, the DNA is TGTGCCAGCAGTTACCCCGGACAGGGTAATGGCTACACCTTC.

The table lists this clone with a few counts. CDR3 protein: CASSKRLPGQGSGEAFF. CDR3 DNA: TGTGCCAGCAGCAAACGGCTCCCGGGACAGGGGTCGGGTGAAGCTTTCTTT. The rearrangement links TRBV21-1 to TRBJ1-1; no check of the table's D call, TRBD1, against the DNA was made. TRBV21-1 has pseudogene status. CDR3 length equals 17 residues.

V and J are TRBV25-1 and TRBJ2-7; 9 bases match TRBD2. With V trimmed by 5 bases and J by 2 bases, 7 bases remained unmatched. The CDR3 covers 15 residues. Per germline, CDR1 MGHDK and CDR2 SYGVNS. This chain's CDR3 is CASSRSGGPPYEQYF. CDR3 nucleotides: TGTGCCAGCAGTCGTAGCGGGGGCCCCCCCTACGAGCAGTACTTC.

CDR3 sequence: CASSPQGIRTDTQYF. The CDR3 bases are TGTGCCAGCAGCCCACAGGGAATAAGAACAGATACGCAGTATTTT. The chain combines TRBV7-7 with TRBJ2-3, with D tentatively TRBD1 (6 bases). The CDR3 extends over 15 amino acids. The V gene's germline CDR1 is SSHAT and CDR2 FNYEAQ (reference sequence). V was trimmed by 5 bases and J by 3 bases, leaving 15 bases between them.

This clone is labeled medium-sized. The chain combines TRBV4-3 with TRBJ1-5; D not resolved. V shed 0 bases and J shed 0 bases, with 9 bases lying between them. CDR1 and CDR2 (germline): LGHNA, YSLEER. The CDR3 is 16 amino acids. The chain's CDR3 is CASSQEVQNSNQPQHF. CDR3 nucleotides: TGCGCCAGCAGCCAAGAAGTACAGAATAGCAATCAGCCCCAGCATTTT.

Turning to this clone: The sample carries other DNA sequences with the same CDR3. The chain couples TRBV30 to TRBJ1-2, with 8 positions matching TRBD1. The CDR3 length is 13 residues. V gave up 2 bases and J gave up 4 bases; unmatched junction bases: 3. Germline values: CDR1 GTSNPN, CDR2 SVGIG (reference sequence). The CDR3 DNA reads TGTGCCTGGAGTTTGACAGGGGCCTATGGCTACACCTTC. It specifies CAWSLTGAYGYTF.